This T cell receptor (beta chain) is drawn from a study of T cells in Graves' hyperthyroidism and ophthalmopathy. Background on the study: Peripheral blood was collected at initial diagnosis, before any treatment.

The CDR3 regions of TCR beta were amplified from RNA transcripts. Initially, a first-round RT-PCR of the TCR CDR3 employed the HTBI primer set. TCRdb called the multiplex PCR reads again in MiXCR, with one record for every CDR3 protein. The sample contains 550,000 to 600,000 distinct CDR3 sequences, about 14% of which appear only once. This clonotype was observed many times. Its antigen is not known. V shed 5 bases and J 2 bases; nucleotides not matched to a gene: 6. CDR3 length: 14 amino acids. Looked up from germline, CDR1 is DFQATT and CDR2 is SNEGSKA (reference sequence). Study-level results: Blood also showed most of the thyroid clonotypes that were expanded above 0.001. Ophthalmopathy could be told apart from stable hyperthyroidism with a 13 V-J model.

Input material: blood. This sequence joins TRBV20-1 and TRBJ2-5; 9 nucleotides match TRBD2. This TCR came from a woman between 18 and 30 years old with Graves' ophthalmopathy. The CDR3 region is CSAWTSDKQETQYF. CDR3 bases: TGCAGTGCTTGGACTAGCGATAAACAAGAGACCCAGTACTTC.